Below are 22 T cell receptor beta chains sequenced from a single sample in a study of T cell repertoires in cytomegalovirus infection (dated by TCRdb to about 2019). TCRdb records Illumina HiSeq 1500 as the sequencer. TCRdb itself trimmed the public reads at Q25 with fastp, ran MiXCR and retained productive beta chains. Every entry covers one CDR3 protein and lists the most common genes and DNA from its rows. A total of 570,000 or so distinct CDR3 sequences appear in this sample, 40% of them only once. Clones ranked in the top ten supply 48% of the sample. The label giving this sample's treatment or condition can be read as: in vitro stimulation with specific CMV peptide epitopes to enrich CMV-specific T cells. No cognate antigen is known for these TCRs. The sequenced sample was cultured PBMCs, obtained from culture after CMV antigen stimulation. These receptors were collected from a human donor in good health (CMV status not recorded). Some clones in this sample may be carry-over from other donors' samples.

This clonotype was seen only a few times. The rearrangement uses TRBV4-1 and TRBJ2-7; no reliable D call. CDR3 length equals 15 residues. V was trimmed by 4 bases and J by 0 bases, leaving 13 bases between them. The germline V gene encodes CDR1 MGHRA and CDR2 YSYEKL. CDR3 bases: TGCGCCAGCAGCCCCCGGCTTCTGAGCTCCTACGAGCAGTACTTC. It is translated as CASSPRLLSSYEQYF.

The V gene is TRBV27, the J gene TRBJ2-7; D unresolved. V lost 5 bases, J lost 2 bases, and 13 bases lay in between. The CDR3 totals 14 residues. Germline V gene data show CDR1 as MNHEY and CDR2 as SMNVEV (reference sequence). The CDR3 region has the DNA TGTGCCAGCAGTCCGTACGCGGATACCTACGAGCAGTACTTC. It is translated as CASSPYADTYEQYF.

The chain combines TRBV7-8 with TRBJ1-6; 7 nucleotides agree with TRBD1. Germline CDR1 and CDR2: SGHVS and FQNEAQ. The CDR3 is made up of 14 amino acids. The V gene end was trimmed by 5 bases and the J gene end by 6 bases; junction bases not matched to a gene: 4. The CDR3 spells CASSITGVNSPLHF. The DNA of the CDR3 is TGTGCCAGCAGCATTACAGGGGTTAATTCACCCCTCCACTTT.

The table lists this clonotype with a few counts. The CDR3 reads CASSDYPSYEQYF. CDR3 DNA: TGTGCCAGCAGTGACTATCCCTCCTACGAGCAGTACTTC. The rearrangement uses TRBV6-1 and TRBJ2-7; the D is unclear. V lost 3 bases and J 0 bases, leaving 6 bases between the germline ends. Germline V gives CDR1 MNHNS, CDR2 SASEGT. This CDR3 has 13 residues.

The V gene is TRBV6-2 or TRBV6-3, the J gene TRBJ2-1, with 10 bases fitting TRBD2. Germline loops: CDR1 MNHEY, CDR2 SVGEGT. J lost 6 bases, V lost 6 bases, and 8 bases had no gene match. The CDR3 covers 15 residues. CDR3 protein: CASSYGSGRGNEQFF. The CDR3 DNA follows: TGTGCCAGCAGCTACGGGAGCGGGAGGGGCAATGAGCAGTTCTTC.

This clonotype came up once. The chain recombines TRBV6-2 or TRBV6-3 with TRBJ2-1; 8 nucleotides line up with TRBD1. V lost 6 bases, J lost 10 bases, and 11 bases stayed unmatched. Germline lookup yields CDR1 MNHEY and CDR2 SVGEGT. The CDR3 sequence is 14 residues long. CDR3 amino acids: CASSIGQGPGEQFF. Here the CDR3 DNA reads TGTGCCAGCAGCATAGGACAGGGCCCTGGGGAGCAGTTCTTC.

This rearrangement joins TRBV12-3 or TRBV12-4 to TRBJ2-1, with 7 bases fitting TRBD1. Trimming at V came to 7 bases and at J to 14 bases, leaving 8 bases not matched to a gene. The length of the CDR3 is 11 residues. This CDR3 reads CASTKGQSKFF. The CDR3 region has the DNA TGTGCCAGCACCAAGGGACAGTCGAAGTTCTTC.

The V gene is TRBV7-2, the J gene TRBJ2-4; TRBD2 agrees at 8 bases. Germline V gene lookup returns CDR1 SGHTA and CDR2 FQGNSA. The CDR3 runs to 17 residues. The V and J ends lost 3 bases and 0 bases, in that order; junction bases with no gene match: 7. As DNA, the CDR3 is TGTGCCAGCAGCTTCTCTAGCGGGCTACTAGCCAAAAACATTCAGTACTTC. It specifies CASSFSSGLLAKNIQYF.

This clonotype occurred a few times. This CDR3 reads CASSSRSLAGVYEQYF. CDR3 DNA sequence: TGTGCCAGCAGCTCCCGGTCCCTAGCGGGAGTTTACGAGCAGTACTTC. The J gene is TRBJ2-7, the V gene TRBV7-2, with 10 nucleotides matching TRBD2. The V gene's germline CDR1 is SGHTA and CDR2 FQGNSA. Germline trimming cut 4 bases from V and 4 bases from J; bases unmatched to any gene: 10. The CDR3 is made up of 16 amino acids.

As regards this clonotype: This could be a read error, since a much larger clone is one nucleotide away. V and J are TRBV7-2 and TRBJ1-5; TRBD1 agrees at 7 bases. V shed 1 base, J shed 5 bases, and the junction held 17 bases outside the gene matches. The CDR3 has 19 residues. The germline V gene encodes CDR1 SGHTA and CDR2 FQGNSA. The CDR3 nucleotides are TGTGCCAGCAGCTTAGGACGGACAGGACCTTATAGCATCGATCAGCCCCAGCATTTT. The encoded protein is CASSLGRTGPYSIDQPQHF. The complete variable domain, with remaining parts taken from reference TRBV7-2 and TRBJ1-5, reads GAGVSQSPSNKVTEKGKDVELRCDPISGHTALYWYRQSLGQGLEFLIYFQGNSAPDKSGLPSDRFSAERTGGSVSTLTIQRTQQEDSAVYLCASSLGRTGPYSIDQPQHFGDGTRLSIL.

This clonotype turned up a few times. The CDR3 sequence is CASSSRVLETQYF. The CDR3 DNA reads as TGTGCCAGCAGCTCCAGGGTACTAGAGACCCAGTACTTC. The chain uses TRBV7-2 and TRBJ2-5; TRBD1 might be the D (5 bases). This CDR3 contains 13 residues. Trimming removed 4 bases at V and 4 bases at J, with 10 bases between. CDR1 and CDR2 (germline): SGHTA, FQGNSA.

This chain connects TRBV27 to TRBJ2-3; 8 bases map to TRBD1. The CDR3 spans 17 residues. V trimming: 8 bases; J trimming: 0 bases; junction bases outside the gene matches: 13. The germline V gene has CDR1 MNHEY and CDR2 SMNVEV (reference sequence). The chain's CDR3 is CASSQGAVVRSTDTQYF. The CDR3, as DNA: TGTGCCAGCTCGCAGGGGGCAGTTGTCCGTAGCACAGATACGCAGTATTTT.

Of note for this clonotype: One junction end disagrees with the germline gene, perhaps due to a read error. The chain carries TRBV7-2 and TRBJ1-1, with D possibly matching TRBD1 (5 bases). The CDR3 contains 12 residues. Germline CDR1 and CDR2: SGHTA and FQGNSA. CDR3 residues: CASSLGRGEAVF. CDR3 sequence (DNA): TGTGCCAGCAGCTTAGGTAGGGGTGAAGCTGTCTTT.

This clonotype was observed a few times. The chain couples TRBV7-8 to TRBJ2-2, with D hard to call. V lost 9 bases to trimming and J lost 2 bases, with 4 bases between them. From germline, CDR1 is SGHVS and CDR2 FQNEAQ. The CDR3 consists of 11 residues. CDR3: CASKNTGELFF. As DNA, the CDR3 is TGTGCCAGTAAAAACACCGGGGAGCTGTTTTTT.

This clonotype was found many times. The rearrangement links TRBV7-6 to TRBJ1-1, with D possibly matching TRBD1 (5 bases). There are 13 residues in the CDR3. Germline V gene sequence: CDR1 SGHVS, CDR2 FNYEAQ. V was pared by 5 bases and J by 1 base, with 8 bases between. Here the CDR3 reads CASSDDRNTEAFF. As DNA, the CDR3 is TGTGCCAGCAGCGACGACAGGAACACTGAAGCTTTCTTT.

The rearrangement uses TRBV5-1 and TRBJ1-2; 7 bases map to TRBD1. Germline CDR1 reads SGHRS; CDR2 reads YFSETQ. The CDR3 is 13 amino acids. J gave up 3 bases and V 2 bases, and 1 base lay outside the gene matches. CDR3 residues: CASSFQGDYGYTF. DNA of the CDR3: TGCGCCAGCAGCTTTCAGGGGGACTATGGCTACACCTTC.

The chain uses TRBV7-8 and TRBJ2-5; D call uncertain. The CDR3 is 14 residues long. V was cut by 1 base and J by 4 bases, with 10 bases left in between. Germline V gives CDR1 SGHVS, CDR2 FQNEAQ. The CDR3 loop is CASSLEGQRETQYF. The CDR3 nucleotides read TGTGCCAGCAGCTTAGAAGGCCAACGAGAGACCCAGTACTTC.

In DNA form, the CDR3 reads TGCGCCAGCAGCCAAGATCTGCAGGGCTTCCGAAAACTGTTTTTT. This translates into CASSQDLQGFRKLFF. This chain links TRBV4-3 with TRBJ1-4, with D possibly matching TRBD1 (5 bases). V lost 0 bases and J lost 10, with 15 bases in between. The CDR3 is made up of 15 amino acids. Germline CDR1 and CDR2: LGHNA and YSLEER.

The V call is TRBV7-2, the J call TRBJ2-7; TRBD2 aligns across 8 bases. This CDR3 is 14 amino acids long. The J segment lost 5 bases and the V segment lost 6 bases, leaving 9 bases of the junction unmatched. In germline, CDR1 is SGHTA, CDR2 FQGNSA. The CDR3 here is CASSFQAGADEQYF. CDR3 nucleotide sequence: TGTGCCAGCAGTTTCCAAGCGGGAGCAGACGAGCAGTACTTC. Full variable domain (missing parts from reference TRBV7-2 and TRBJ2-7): GAGVSQSPSNKVTEKGKDVELRCDPISGHTALYWYRQSLGQGLEFLIYFQGNSAPDKSGLPSDRFSAERTGGSVSTLTIQRTQQEDSAVYLCASSFQAGADEQYFGPGTRLTVT.

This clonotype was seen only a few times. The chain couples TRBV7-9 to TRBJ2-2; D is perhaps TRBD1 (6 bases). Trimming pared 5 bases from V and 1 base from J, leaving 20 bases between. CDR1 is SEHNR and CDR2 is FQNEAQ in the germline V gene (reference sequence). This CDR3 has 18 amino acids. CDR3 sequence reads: CASSPRTASSGNTGELFF. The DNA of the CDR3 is TGTGCCAGCAGCCCGCGGACAGCCTCGTCCGGGAACACCGGGGAGCTGTTTTTT.

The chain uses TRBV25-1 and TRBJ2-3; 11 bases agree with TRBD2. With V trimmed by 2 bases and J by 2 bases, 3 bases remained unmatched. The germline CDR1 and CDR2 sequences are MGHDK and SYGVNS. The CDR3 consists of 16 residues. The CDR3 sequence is CASSETLAGVTDTQYF. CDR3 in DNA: TGTGCCAGCAGTGAAACACTAGCGGGGGTCACAGATACGCAGTATTTT. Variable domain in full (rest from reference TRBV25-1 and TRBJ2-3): EADIYQTPRYLVIGTGKKITLECSQTMGHDKMYWYQQDPGMELHLIHYSYGVNSTEKGDLSSESTVSRIRTEHFPLTLESARPSHTSQYLCASSETLAGVTDTQYFGPGTRLTVL.

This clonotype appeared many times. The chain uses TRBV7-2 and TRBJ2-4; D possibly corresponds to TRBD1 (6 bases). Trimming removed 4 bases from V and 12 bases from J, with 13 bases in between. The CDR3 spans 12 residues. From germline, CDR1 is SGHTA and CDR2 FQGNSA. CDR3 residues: CASSSRGGPQYF. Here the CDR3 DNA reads TGTGCCAGCAGCTCCCGAGGGGGTCCTCAGTACTTC.